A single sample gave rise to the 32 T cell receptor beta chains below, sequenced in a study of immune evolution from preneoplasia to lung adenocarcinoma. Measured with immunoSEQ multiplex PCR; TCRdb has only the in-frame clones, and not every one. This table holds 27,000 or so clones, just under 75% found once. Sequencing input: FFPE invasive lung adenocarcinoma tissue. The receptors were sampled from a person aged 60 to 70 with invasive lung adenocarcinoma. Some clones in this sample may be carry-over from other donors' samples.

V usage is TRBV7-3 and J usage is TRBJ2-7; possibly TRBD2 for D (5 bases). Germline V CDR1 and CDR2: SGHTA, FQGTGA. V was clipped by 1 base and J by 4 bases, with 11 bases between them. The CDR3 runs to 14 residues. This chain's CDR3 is CASSLMPGLYEQYF. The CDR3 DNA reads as TGTGCCAGCAGCTTAATGCCGGGATTATACGAGCAGTACTTC.

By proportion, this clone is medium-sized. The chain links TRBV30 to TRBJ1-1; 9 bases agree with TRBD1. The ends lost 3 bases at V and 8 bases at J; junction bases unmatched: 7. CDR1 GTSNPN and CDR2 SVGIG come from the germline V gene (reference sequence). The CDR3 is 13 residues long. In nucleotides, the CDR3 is TGTGCCTGGAGCCAGGGACAGGGCTCCGAAGCTTTCTTT. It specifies CAWSQGQGSEAFF.

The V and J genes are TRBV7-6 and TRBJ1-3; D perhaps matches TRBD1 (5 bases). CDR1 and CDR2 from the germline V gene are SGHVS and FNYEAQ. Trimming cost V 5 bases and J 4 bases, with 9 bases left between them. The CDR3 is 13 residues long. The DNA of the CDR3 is TGTGCCAGCAGCGCGACAGTAGGAAACACCATATATTTT. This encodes CASSATVGNTIYF. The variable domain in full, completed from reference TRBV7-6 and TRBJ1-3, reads GAGVSQSPRYKVTKRGQDVALRCDPISGHVSLYWYRQALGQGPEFLTYFNYEAQQDKSGLPNDRFSAERPEGSISTLTIQRTEQRDSAMYRCASSATVGNTIYFGEGSWLTVV.

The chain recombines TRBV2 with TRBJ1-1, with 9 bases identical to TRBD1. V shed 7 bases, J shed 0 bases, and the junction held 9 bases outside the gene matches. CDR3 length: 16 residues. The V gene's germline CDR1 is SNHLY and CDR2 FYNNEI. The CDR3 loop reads CASTKDRGRMNTEAFF. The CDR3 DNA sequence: TGTGCCAGCACTAAGGACAGGGGCCGAATGAACACTGAAGCTTTCTTT.

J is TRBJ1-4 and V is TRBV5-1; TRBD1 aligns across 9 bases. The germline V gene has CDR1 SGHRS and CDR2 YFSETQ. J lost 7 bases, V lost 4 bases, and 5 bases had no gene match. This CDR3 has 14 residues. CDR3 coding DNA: TGCGCCAGCAGCCCTTACAGGGGGCGTGAAAAACTGTTTTTT. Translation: CASSPYRGREKLFF.

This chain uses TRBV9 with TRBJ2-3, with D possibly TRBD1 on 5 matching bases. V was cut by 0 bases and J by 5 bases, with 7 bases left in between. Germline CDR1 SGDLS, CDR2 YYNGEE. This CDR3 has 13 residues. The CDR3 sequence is CASSVGQGDTQYF. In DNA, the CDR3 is TGTGCCAGCAGCGTAGGCCAGGGAGATACGCAGTATTTT.

In DNA form, the CDR3 reads TGTGCCTGGAGTAGAGGCAAGGGAGGGGTCGGAGGCTACACCTTC. Residues: CAWSRGKGGVGGYTF. The chain has TRBV30 and TRBJ1-2; D is perhaps TRBD1 (5 bases). CDR3 size: 15 residues. Trimming removed 2 bases at V and 8 bases at J, with 21 bases between. CDR1 is GTSNPN and CDR2 is SVGIG in the germline V gene (reference sequence).

CDR3: CASTRQDRLSGYTF. CDR3 DNA sequence: TGTGCCAGTACTCGACAGGACAGGCTCTCGGGCTACACCTTC. The V gene is TRBV19, the J gene TRBJ1-2, with 7 nucleotides matching TRBD1. V dropped 7 bases and J dropped 8; count of bases not matched to a gene: 13. The germline gives CDR1 LNHDA, CDR2 SQIVND (reference sequence). The CDR3 consists of 14 residues.

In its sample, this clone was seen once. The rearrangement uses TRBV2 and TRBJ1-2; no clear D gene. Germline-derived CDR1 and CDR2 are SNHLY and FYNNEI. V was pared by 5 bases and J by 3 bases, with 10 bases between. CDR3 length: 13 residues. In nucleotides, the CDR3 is TGTGCCAGCAGTTTGGCCCGGGACTATGGCTACACCTTC. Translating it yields CASSLARDYGYTF.

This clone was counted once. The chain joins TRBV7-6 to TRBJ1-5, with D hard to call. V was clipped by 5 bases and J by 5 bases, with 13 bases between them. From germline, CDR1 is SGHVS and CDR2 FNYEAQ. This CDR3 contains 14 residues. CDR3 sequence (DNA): TGTGCCAGCAGCGCGACGATTCAGGATCAGCCCCAGCATTTT. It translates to CASSATIQDQPQHF.

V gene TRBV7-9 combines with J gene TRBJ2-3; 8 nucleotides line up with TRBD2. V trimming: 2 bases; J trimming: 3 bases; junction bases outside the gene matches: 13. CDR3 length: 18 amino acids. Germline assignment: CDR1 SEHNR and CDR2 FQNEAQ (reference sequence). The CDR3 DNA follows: TGTGCCAGCAGCTTAAATGATGGCGGGAGGTCCCGTACAGATACGCAGTATTTT. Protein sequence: CASSLNDGGRSRTDTQYF.

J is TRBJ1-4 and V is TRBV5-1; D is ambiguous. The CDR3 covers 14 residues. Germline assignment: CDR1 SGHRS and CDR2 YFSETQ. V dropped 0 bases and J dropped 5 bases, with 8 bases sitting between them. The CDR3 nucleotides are TGCGCCAGCAGCTTGGGGGGTACGAATGAAAAACTGTTTTTT. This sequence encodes CASSLGGTNEKLFF. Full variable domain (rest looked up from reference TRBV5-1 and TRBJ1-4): KAGVTQTPRYLIKTRGQQVTLSCSPISGHRSVSWYQQTPGQGLQFLFEYFSETQRNKGNFPGRFSGRQFSNSRSEMNVSTLELGDSALYLCASSLGGTNEKLFFGSGTQLSVL.

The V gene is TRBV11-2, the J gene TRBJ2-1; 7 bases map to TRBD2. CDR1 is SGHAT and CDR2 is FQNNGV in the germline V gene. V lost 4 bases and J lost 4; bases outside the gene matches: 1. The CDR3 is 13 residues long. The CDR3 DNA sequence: TGTGCCAGCAGCTGGCGGGGGTACAATGAGCAGTTCTTC. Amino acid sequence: CASSWRGYNEQFF.

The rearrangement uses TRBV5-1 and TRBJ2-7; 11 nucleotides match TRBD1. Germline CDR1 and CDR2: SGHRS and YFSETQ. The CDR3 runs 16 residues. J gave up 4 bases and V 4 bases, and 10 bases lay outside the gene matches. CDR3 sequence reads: CASSLFPGQGVYEQYF. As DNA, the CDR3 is TGCGCCAGCAGCCTATTTCCGGGACAGGGGGTTTACGAGCAGTACTTC.

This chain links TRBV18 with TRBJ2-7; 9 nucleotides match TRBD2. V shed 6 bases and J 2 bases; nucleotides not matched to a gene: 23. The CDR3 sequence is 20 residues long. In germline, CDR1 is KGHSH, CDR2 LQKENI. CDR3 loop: CASSFQQAGGGAGDAYEQYF. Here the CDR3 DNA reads TGTGCCAGCTCGTTTCAGCAAGCGGGGGGAGGAGCGGGAGACGCCTACGAGCAGTACTTC. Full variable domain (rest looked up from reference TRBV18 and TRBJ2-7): NAGVMQNPRHLVRRRGQEARLRCSPMKGHSHVYWYRQLPEEGLKFMVYLQKENIIDESGMPKERFSAEFPKEGPSILRIQQVVRGDSAAYFCASSFQQAGGGAGDAYEQYFGPGTRLTVT.

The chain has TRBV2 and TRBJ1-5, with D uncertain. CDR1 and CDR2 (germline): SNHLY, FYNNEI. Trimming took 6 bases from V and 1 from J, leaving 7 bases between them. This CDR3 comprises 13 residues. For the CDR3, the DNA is TGTGCCAGCAGCCAGGACAGCAATCAGCCCCAGCATTTT. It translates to CASSQDSNQPQHF.

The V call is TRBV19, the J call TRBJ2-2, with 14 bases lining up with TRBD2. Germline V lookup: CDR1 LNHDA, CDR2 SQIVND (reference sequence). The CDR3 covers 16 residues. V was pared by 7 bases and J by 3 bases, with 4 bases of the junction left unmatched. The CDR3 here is CASIRTSGGYTGELFF. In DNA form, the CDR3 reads TGTGCCAGTATAAGGACTAGCGGGGGGTACACCGGGGAGCTGTTTTTT.

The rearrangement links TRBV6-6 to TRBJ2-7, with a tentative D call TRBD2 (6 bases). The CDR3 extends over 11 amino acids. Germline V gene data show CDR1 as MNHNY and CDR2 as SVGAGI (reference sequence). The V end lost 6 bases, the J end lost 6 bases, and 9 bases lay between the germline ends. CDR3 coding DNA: TGTGCCAGCAGGATGGAGGGCGAGCAGTACTTC. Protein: CASRMEGEQYF.

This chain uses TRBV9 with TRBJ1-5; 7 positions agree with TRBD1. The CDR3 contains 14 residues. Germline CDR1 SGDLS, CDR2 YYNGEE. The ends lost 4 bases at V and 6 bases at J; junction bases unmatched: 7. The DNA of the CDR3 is TGTGCCAGCAGCCCCGACAGGGATCGTCAGCCCCAGCATTTT. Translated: CASSPDRDRQPQHF.

The CDR3 protein is CASSITSGSAKNIQYF. The CDR3 DNA is TGTGCCAGTAGTATTACTAGCGGGAGCGCCAAAAACATTCAGTACTTC. The J gene is TRBJ2-4, the V gene TRBV19, with 11 bases aligning to TRBD2. Germline CDR1 is LNHDA and CDR2 is SQIVND (reference sequence). The CDR3 is 16 residues long. V was pared by 3 bases and J by 1 base, with 2 bases of the junction left unmatched. The full variable domain, completed using reference TRBV19 and TRBJ2-4, is DGGITQSPKYLFRKEGQNVTLSCEQNLNHDAMYWYRQDPGQGLRLIYYSQIVNDFQKGDIAEGYSVSREKKESFPLTVTSAQKNPTAFYLCASSITSGSAKNIQYFGAGTRLSVL.

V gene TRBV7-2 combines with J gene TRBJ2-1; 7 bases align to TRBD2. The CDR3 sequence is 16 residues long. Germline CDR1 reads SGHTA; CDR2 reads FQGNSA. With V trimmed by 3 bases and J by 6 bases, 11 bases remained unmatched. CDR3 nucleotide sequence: TGTGCCAGCAGCTTCCAGGGCACCGGGAGGACCAATGAGCAGTTCTTC. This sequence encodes CASSFQGTGRTNEQFF.

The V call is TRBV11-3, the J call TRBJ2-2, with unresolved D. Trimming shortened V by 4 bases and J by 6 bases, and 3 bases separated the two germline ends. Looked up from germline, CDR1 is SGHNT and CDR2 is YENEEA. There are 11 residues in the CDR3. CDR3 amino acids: CASSWAGELFF. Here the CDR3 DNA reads TGTGCCAGCAGCTGGGCCGGGGAGCTGTTTTTT.

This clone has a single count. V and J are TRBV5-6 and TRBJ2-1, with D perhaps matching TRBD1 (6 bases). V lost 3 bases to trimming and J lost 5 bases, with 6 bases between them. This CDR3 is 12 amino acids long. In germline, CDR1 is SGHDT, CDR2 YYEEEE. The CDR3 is CASSYRDNEQFF. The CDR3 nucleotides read TGTGCCAGCAGCTACAGGGACAATGAGCAGTTCTTC.

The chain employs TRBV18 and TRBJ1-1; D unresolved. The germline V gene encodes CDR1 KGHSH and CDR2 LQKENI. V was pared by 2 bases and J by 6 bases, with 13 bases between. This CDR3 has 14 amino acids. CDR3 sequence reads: CASSPNLHVPEAFF. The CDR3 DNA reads TGTGCCAGCTCACCAAATCTCCATGTCCCTGAAGCTTTCTTT. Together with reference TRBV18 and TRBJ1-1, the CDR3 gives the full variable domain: NAGVMQNPRHLVRRRGQEARLRCSPMKGHSHVYWYRQLPEEGLKFMVYLQKENIIDESGMPKERFSAEFPKEGPSILRIQQVVRGDSAAYFCASSPNLHVPEAFFGQGTRLTVV.

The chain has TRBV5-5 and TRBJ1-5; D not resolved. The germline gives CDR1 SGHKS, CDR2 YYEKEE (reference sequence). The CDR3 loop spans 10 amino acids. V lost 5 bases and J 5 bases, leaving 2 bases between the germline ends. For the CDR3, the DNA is TGTGCCAGCAGGCATCAGCCCCAGCATTTT. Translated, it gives CASRHQPQHF. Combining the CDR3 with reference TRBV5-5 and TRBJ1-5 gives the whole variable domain DAGVTQSPTHLIKTRGQQVTLRCSPISGHKSVSWYQQVLGQGPQFIFQYYEKEERGRGNFPDRFSARQFPNYSSELNVNALLLGDSALYLCASRHQPQHFGDGTRLSIL.

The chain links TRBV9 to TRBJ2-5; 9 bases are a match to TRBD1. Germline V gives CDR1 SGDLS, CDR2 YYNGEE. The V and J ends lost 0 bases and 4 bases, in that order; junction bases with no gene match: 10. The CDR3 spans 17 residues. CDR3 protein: CASSVGRGTGLRETQYF. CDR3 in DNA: TGTGCCAGCAGCGTAGGGCGCGGGACAGGGTTGAGAGAGACCCAGTACTTC.

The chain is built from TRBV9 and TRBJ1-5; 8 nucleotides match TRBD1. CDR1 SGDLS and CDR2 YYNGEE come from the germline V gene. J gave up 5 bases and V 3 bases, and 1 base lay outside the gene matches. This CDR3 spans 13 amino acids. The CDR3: CASSGQGYQPQHF. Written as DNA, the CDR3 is TGTGCCAGCAGCGGACAGGGGTATCAGCCCCAGCATTTT. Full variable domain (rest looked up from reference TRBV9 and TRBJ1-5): DSGVTQTPKHLITATGQRVTLRCSPRSGDLSVYWYQQSLDQGLQFLIQYYNGEERAKGNILERFSAQQFPDLHSELNLSSLELGDSALYFCASSGQGYQPQHFGDGTRLSIL.

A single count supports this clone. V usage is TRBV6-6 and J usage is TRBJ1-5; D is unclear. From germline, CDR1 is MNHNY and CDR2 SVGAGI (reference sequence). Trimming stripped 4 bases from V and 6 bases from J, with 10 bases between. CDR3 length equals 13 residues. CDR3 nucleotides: TGTGCCAGCAGTTCCAAGAATGGTCAGCCCCAGCATTTT. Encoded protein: CASSSKNGQPQHF.

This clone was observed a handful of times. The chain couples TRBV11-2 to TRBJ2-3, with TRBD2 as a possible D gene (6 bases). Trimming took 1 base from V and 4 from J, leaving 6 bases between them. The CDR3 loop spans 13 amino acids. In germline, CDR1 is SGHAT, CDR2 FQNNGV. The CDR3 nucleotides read TGTGCCAGCAGCTTAGCGGGAGCAGATACGCAGTATTTT. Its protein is CASSLAGADTQYF.

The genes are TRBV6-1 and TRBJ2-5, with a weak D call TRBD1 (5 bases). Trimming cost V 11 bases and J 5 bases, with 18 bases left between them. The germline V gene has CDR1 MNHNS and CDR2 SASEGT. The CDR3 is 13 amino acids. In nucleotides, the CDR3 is TGTGCCGCCAAGGGGCAGGGAAGGGAGACCCAGTACTTC. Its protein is CAAKGQGRETQYF.

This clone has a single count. In nucleotides, the CDR3 is TGTGCCAGCAGCTTACAGGGAATGGCCTTTTCTGGAAACACCATATATTTT. Its protein is CASSLQGMAFSGNTIYF. The chain uses TRBV7-9 and TRBJ1-3; tentatively, D is TRBD1 (5 bases). Between the trimmed V and J ends, which lost 2 bases and 1 base, there was a span of 15 bases. Germline values: CDR1 SEHNR, CDR2 FQNEAQ (reference sequence). The CDR3 has 17 amino acids.

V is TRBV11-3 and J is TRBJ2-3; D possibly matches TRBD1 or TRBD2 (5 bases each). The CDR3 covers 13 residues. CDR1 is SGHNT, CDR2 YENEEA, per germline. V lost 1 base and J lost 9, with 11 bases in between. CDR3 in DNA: TGTGCCAGCAGCTTAGTGAGGGGAACCACGCAGTATTTT. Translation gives CASSLVRGTTQYF.